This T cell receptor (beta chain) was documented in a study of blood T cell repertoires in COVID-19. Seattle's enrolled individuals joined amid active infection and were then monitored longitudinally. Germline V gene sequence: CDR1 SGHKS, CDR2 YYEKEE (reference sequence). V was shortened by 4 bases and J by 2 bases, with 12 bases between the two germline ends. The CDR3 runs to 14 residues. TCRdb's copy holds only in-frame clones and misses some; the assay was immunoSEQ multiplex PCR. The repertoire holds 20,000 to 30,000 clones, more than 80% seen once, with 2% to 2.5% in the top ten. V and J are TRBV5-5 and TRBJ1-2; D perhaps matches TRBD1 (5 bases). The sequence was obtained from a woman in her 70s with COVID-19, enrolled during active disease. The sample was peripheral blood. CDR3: CASSVRVGNYGYTF. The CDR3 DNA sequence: TGTGCCAGCAGCGTCAGGGTAGGGAACTATGGCTACACCTTC.